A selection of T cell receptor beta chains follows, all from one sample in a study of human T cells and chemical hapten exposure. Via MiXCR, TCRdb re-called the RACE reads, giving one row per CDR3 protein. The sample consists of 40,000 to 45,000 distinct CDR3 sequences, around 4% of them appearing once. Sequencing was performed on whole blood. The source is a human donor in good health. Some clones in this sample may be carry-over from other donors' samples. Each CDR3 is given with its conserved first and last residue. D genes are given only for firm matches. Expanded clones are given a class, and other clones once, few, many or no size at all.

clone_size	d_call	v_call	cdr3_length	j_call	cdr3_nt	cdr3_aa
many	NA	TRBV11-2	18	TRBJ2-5	TGTGCCAGCAGCCCATTCCCATACCTCGAGGGAGCCAAAGAGACCCAGTACTTC	CASSPFPYLEGAKETQYF
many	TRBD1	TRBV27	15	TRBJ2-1	TGTGCCAGCAGTGGTGCCGGGACAGGGGATGATGAGCAGTTCTTC	CASSGAGTGDDEQFF
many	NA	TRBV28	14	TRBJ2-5	TGTGCCAGCAGCGGGACTGGGTTTCAAGAGACCCAGTACTTC	CASSGTGFQETQYF
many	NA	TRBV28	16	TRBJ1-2	TGTGCCAGCTTAGCTTATTTCGGACAGCAAAACTATGGCTACACCTTC	CASLAYFGQQNYGYTF
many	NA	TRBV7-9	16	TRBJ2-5	TGTGCCAGCAGCACCCCGGGACCTCCTTTCCAAGAGACCCAGTACTTC	CASSTPGPPFQETQYF
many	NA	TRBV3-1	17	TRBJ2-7	TGTGCCAGCAGCCAAGATAGCCCCCCGACGGTCCTCTACGAGCAGTACTTC	CASSQDSPPTVLYEQYF
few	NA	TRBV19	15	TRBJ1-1	TGTGCCAGTAGTCCGTGGATCCTGACGGACACTGAAGCTTTCTTT	CASSPWILTDTEAFF
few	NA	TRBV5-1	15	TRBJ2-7	TGCGCCAGCAGCAGAGACAGCCTTACCCCCTACGAGCAGTACTTC	CASSRDSLTPYEQYF
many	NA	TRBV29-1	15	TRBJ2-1	TGCAGCGTTGCTGGGCGGGTCCGAATTCCCAATGAGCAGTTCTTC	CSVAGRVRIPNEQFF
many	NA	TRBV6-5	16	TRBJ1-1	TGTGCCAGCAGTTACCGCGTCAGCCCCCCCGGGACTGAAGCTTTCTTT	CASSYRVSPPGTEAFF
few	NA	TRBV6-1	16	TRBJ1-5	TGTGCCAGCAGTGAAGCCGGGGTTTGGAGCAATCAGCCCCAGCATTTT	CASSEAGVWSNQPQHF
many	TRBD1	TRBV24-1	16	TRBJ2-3	TGTGCCACCAGTGACGAGGGACAGGGGGCAGGCGATACGCAGTATTTT	CATSDEGQGAGDTQYF
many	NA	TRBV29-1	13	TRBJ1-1	TGCAGCGTTGAACGTTCCGCTACCCGGGGAGCTTTCTTT	CSVERSATRGAFF
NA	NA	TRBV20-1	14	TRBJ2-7	TGCAGTGCTAGAGAGTCAGGACTCCTCTACGAGCAGTACTTC	CSARESGLLYEQYF
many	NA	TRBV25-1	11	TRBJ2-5	TGTGCCAGTGGGGAAGGAGTGGCCCAGTACTTC	CASGEGVAQYF
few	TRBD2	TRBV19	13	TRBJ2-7	TGTGCCAGTAGACTTCGAGGGAGGGGCGAGCAGTACTTC	CASRLRGRGEQYF
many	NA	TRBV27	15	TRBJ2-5	TGTGCCAGCAGTTCCATCACAGATCCGGGGGAGACCCAGTACTTC	CASSSITDPGETQYF
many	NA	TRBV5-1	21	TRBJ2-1	TGCGCCAGCAGCTTCGGTGTTCGGGGGGCCCCACTCGGCGGGAGTATCAATGAGCAGTTCTTC	CASSFGVRGAPLGGSINEQFF
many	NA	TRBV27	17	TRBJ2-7	TGTGCCAGCAGTTTATCGTTGAATAGGGCAAGCTCCTACGAGCAGTACTTC	CASSLSLNRASSYEQYF
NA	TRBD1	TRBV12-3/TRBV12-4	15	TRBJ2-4	TGTGCCAGCAGTTCCAGGGGGCTGGGCAAAAACATTCAGTACTTC	CASSSRGLGKNIQYF
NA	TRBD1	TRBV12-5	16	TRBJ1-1	TGTGCTAGTGGTTTGGTACTGGGTGAGGACAGGGTGGATGCTTTCTTT	CASGLVLGEDRVDAFF
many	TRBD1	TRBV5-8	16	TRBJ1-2	TGTGCCAGCAGCGATCCTGGGACAGATACTAACTATGGCTACACCTTC	CASSDPGTDTNYGYTF
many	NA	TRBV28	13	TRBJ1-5	TGTGCCAGCAGCCCATCCGCAAGCCGGCCCCAGCATTTT	CASSPSASRPQHF
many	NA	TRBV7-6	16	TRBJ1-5	TGTGCCAGCAGCTTTGGGCCGCCTGAGAGCAATCAGCCCCAGCATTTT	CASSFGPPESNQPQHF
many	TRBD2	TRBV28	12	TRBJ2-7	TGTGCCAGCAGTTCCCTTGGACTAGCGGGAAACTTC	CASSSLGLAGNF
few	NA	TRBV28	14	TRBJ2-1	TGTGCCACCACGAGGGGACAATTTCCGAGTGAGCAGTTCTTC	CATTRGQFPSEQFF
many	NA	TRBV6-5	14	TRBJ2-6	TGTGCCAGCAATAGGGCGTCTGGGGCCAACGTCCTGACTTTC	CASNRASGANVLTF
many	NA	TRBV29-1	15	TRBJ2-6	TGCAGCGTTGAGGCGGGGCATTCTGGGGCCAACGTCCTGACTTTC	CSVEAGHSGANVLTF
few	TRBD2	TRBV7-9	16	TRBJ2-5	TGTGCCAGCAGCCCTGGACTAGCGGGAGGAGAAGAGACCCAGTACTTC	CASSPGLAGGEETQYF
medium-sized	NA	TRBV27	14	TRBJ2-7	TGTGCCAGCAGTCCTTTCCCGGGGGCCCGGGAGCAGTACTTC	CASSPFPGAREQYF
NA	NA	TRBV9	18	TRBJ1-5	TGTGCCAGCAGCCGCACCAGCGGCCGATGGGATGGCAATCAGCCCCAGCATTTT	CASSRTSGRWDGNQPQHF
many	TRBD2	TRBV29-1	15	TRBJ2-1	TGCAGCTTAAGGCCGGGACTAGCGGGAGTGAGTGAGCAGTTCTTC	CSLRPGLAGVSEQFF
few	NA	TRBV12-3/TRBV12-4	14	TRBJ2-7	TGTGCCAGCAGTTTGGCGGAGGGGTCCTACGAGCAGTACTTC	CASSLAEGSYEQYF
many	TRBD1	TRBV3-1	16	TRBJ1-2	TGTGCCAGCAGCCAAGCGGGACAGGGGGAGTACTATGGCTACACCTTC	CASSQAGQGEYYGYTF
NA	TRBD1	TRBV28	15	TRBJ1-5	TGTGCCAGCAGTATCCCGGGACAGGGGGAAGGGCCCCAGCATTTT	CASSIPGQGEGPQHF
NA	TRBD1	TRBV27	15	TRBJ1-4	TGTGCCAGCAGTTTACTCAGGGGGTTTAATGAAAAACTGTTTTTT	CASSLLRGFNEKLFF
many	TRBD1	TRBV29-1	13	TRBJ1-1	TGCAGCGTTCGTGGACAGGCGAACACTGAAGCTTTCTTT	CSVRGQANTEAFF
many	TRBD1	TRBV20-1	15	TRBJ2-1	TGCAGTGCCAGGGACAGGGAAAGACAAGTTGGGGAGCAGTTCTTC	CSARDRERQVGEQFF
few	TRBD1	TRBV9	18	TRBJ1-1	TGTGCCAGCAGCGTAGACGGAGTCGCAGGGGGCGGGGGCACTGAAGCTTTCTTT	CASSVDGVAGGGGTEAFF
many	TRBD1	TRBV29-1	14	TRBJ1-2	TGCAGCGTTGACCCGGGACAGTTATACTATGGCTACACCTTC	CSVDPGQLYYGYTF
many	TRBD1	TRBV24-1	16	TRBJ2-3	TGTGCCACCAGTGACCGCCGACAGGGCCCCACAGATACGCAGTATTTT	CATSDRRQGPTDTQYF
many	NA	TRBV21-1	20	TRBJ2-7	TGTGCCAGCAGCCCGTCGCCCGTGGCAGGAACTAGCGGGATCACGTACGAGCAGTACTTC	CASSPSPVAGTSGITYEQYF
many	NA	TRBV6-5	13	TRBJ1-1	TGTGCCAGCAGTTACAGAGTGAACACTGAAGCTTTCTTT	CASSYRVNTEAFF
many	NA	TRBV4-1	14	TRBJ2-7	TGCGCCAGCAGCCAAGCCGGTTGGGCCTACGAGCAGTACTTC	CASSQAGWAYEQYF
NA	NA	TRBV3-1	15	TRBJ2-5	TGTGCCAGCAGCCGAGGGAAAACCTCACAAGAGACCCAGTACTTC	CASSRGKTSQETQYF
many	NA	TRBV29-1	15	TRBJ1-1	TGCAGCGTTGAAAATCCAGGGAGGATGAACACTGAAGCTTTCTTT	CSVENPGRMNTEAFF
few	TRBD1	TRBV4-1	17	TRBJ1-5	TGCGCCAGCAGCCGGCGTCTTGGACAGGGGGCGATTCAGCCCCAGCATTTT	CASSRRLGQGAIQPQHF
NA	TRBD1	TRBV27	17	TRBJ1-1	TGTGCCAGCAGTCCATCGAAGGGGTGGGACAGGGTCACTGAAGCTTTCTTT	CASSPSKGWDRVTEAFF
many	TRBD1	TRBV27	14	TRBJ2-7	TGTGCCAGCAGTTTAAGGGGGCTTTCCTACGAGCAGTACTTC	CASSLRGLSYEQYF
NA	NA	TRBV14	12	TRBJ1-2	TGTGCCAGCAGCCGCGGACCTTATGGCTACACCTTC	CASSRGPYGYTF
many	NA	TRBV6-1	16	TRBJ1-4	TGTGCCAGCAGTGAAGGAATGCGGACCTGGCCCCCAAAACTGTTTTTT	CASSEGMRTWPPKLFF